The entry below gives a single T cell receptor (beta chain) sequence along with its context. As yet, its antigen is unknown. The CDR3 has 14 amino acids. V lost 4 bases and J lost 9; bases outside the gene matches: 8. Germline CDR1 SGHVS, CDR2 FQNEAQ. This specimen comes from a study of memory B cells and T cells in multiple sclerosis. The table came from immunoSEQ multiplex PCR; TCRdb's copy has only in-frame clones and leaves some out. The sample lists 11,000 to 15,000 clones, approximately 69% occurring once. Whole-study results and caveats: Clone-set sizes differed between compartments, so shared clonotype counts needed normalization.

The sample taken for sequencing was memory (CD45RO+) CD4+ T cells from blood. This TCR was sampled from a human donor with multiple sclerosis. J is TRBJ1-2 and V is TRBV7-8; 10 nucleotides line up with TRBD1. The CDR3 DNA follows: TGTGCCAGCAGCTCGTTAGGGGACAGGGGCAGCTACACCTTC. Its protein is CASSSLGDRGSYTF.